A selection of T cell receptor beta chains follows, all from one sample in a study of blood T cell repertoires in COVID-19. The repertoire was sequenced with immunoSEQ multiplex PCR; TCRdb's copy has only in-frame clones and lacks some. Of 150,000 to 200,000 clones in the sample, approximately 80% are singletons; the top ten hold 11%. The material sequenced was peripheral blood. These receptors were collected from a human donor in a cohort sampled during active COVID-19. Both conserved end residues are part of each CDR3. A D gene is named only where the DNA matches it firmly. The size field is filled for only some rows; it gives once, few, many or a size class.

D gene | J gene | V gene | clone size | CDR3 DNA | CDR3 protein
- | TRBJ2-5 | TRBV5-6 | - | TGTGCCAGCAGCGGGGGGGACACGCAAGAGACCCAGTACTTC | CASSGGDTQETQYF
- | TRBJ2-7 | TRBV4-1 | - | TGCGCCAGCAGCCAAGATCTAGGGGTCTACGAGCAGTACTTC | CASSQDLGVYEQYF
TRBD1 | TRBJ2-1 | TRBV5-4 | - | TGTGCCAGCAGCTTGGAACAGGGGTTAGACAATGAGCAGTTCTTC | CASSLEQGLDNEQFF
TRBD1 | TRBJ1-1 | TRBV6-1 | many | TGTGCCAGCGGTGACAGGGGAGACACTGAAGCTTTCTTT | CASGDRGDTEAFF
TRBD1 | TRBJ2-7 | TRBV19 | - | TGTGCCAGTAGTCCTGACAGGGGCTCCGAGCAGTACTTC | CASSPDRGSEQYF
TRBD1 | TRBJ2-2 | TRBV5-4 | - | TGTGCCAGCAGCTTGCTTCTCACGAACAGGGGGACCGGGGAGCTGTTTTTT | CASSLLLTNRGTGELFF
- | TRBJ2-1 | TRBV29-1 | - | TGCAGCGTTGGGCATGAGCAGTTCTTC | CSVGHEQFF
- | TRBJ2-1 | TRBV20-1 | - | TGCAGTGCTAGGTACGCTACTGAGCAGTTCTTC | CSARYATEQFF
TRBD1 | TRBJ2-1 | TRBV7-3 | - | TGTGCCAGCAGCTTTGGACAGGGTAACAATGAGCAGTTCTTC | CASSFGQGNNEQFF
TRBD1 | TRBJ2-7 | TRBV7-3 | - | TGTGCCAGCAGCTTGGACAGGTGGGGGCCCGAGCAGTACTTC | CASSLDRWGPEQYF
- | TRBJ2-3 | TRBV11-3 | - | TGTGCCAGCAGCTCTCCCCCGGGTACGCAGTATTTT | CASSSPPGTQYF
- | TRBJ2-7 | TRBV7-9 | - | TGTGCCAGCAGCTCCCCCGCAGGCTACGAGCAGTACTTC | CASSSPAGYEQYF
- | TRBJ2-5 | TRBV27 | - | TGTGCCAGCAGTTCTCTAGGAGAGACCCAGTACTTC | CASSSLGETQYF
- | TRBJ1-4 | TRBV5-6 | - | TGTGCCAGCAGCTTGCGGGGTTTTGATGAAAAACTGTTTTTT | CASSLRGFDEKLFF
TRBD2 | TRBJ2-1 | TRBV4-3 | - | TGCGCCAGCAGCCGGTCCTTAAGGACTAGCGGCCTCAATGAGCAGTTCTTC | CASSRSLRTSGLNEQFF
TRBD1 | TRBJ2-5 | TRBV29-1 | - | TGCAGCGTTGACAGGGGGTCGGGGGAGACCCAGTACTTC | CSVDRGSGETQYF
- | TRBJ2-3 | TRBV5-1 | few | TGCGCCAGCAGCCCAGAGGACTTTTGGGGCACAGATACGCAGTATTTT | CASSPEDFWGTDTQYF
TRBD2 | TRBJ2-7 | TRBV6-7 | - | TGTGCCAGCAGTCCCCGGGGACTAGCGGTTTTCTACGAGCAGTACTTC | CASSPRGLAVFYEQYF
- | TRBJ2-7 | TRBV7-2 | - | TGTGCCAGCAGCTTAGATCTAGGGGTAGCCGAGCAGTACTTC | CASSLDLGVAEQYF
TRBD2 | TRBJ2-5 | TRBV27 | - | TGTGCCAGCAGTGCCCGACTAGCCCATAAACGCCAAGAGACCCAGTACTTC | CASSARLAHKRQETQYF
- | TRBJ2-5 | TRBV11-3 | - | TGTGCCAGCAGCAAGACAGTCCAAGAGACCCAGTACTTC | CASSKTVQETQYF
TRBD1 | TRBJ1-1 | TRBV5-5 | - | TGTGCCAGCAGGGCCGCAGGGGGTATGAACACTGAAGCTTTCTTT | CASRAAGGMNTEAFF
TRBD2 | TRBJ2-7 | TRBV3-1/TRBV3-2 | - | TGTGCCAGCAGCCAAGAGGAACTAGCGGGAGTCGGTCAGTACTTC | CASSQEELAGVGQYF
- | TRBJ1-2 | TRBV19 | - | TGTGCCAGTAGTAGGGGATGGCAGGGCGGCGGCTACACCTTC | CASSRGWQGGGYTF
TRBD1 | TRBJ1-4 | TRBV27 | - | TGTGCCAGCAGCCTACGGAACAGGGGAACTAATGAAAAACTGTTTTTT | CASSLRNRGTNEKLFF
- | TRBJ2-1 | TRBV6-2/TRBV6-3 | - | TGTGCCAGCAGCGATATGAGGAATGAGCAGTTCTTC | CASSDMRNEQFF
TRBD1 | TRBJ2-7 | TRBV11-2 | - | TGTGCCAGTTCAGCCCCCGGGACAGACTTATCCTACGAGCAGTACTTC | CASSAPGTDLSYEQYF
- | TRBJ2-3 | TRBV3-1/TRBV3-2 | - | TGTGCCAGCAACACAGGGGGGGAACTGATATTT | CASNTGGELIF
- | TRBJ2-7 | TRBV28 | - | TGTGCCAGCAGTGAGCCATCCTCCTCCTACGAGCAGTACTTC | CASSEPSSSYEQYF
TRBD1 | TRBJ1-5 | TRBV27 | few | TGTGCCAGCAGTGGACAGGGAGGTCAGCCCCAGCATTTT | CASSGQGGQPQHF
TRBD2 | TRBJ2-2 | TRBV28 | - | TGTGCCAGCAGGCCGGGGCGGGGGGATTCGGGCACCGGGGAGCTGTTTTTT | CASRPGRGDSGTGELFF
TRBD1 | TRBJ2-6 | TRBV2 | - | TGTGCCAGCAGCGCACAGGGGGCAGAGGTCGGGGCCAACGTCCTGACTTTC | CASSAQGAEVGANVLTF
- | TRBJ2-1 | TRBV7-8 | - | TGTGCCAGCAGCTTATTTGAGGATGAGCAGTTCTTC | CASSLFEDEQFF
TRBD1 | TRBJ2-5 | TRBV7-2 | - | TGTGCCAGCAGCGCCGGCAGGGGGGAGACCCAGTACTTC | CASSAGRGETQYF
TRBD1 | TRBJ1-1 | TRBV18 | once | TGTGCCAGCTCAACCCGGACAGGGGAGGGCACTGAAGCTTTCTTT | CASSTRTGEGTEAFF